The clone carrying this T cell receptor (beta chain) was seen many times. Its antigen is still unknown. The data were obtained in a study of T cells after yellow fever vaccination. Overall study context: Low-cell-number fractions were prepared with SMART-Seq v4 Ultra Low Input. Study outcomes and limitations: Abundant clonotypes from the bulk population could get into FACS-sorted repertoires as contaminants.

The 5'RACE template-switching step produced TCR cDNA and added a universal primer site and UMIs. TCRdb re-called the 5' RACE reads through MiXCR, storing one row per CDR3 protein. The data show about 340,000 distinct CDR3 sequences, 3% to 4.5% seen once. Germline-derived CDR1 and CDR2 are SGHRS and YFSETQ. This CDR3 has 13 residues. J gave up 6 bases and V 5 bases, and 5 bases lay outside the gene matches. The sequencing here drew on PBMCs, taken 5 days after the yellow fever booster vaccination. The source of this sequence is a man younger than 35 who received the YFV17D yellow fever vaccine. The chain joins TRBV5-1 to TRBJ2-1, with 7 bases aligning to TRBD1. CDR3 region: CASSTDRVNEQFF. CDR3 nucleotide sequence: TGCGCCAGCAGTACCGACAGGGTCAATGAGCAGTTCTTC.